The 2 T cell receptor beta chains below all came from one sample that was sequenced in a study of beta chain features in type 1 diabetes. The entirety of the isolated RNA underwent reverse transcription, so expressed TCRB transcripts were sequenced. Produced via immunoSEQ multiplex PCR; TCRdb's table is partial and in-frame only. Altogether 95,000 to 150,000 clones are present, approximately 16% being singletons, with the ten largest covering less than 3%. Their cognate antigens are unknown. Study-wide results and caveats: There was a moderate but significant shortening of TCRB CDR3s in all four CD4+ subsets of Type 1 diabetes patients.

Sequencing used central memory CD4+ T cells from blood. These receptors came from a man aged 30 to 39 with type 1 diabetes.

The chain couples TRBV2 to TRBJ2-5; D ambiguous. The germline gives CDR1 SNHLY, CDR2 FYNNEI. CDR3 length: 15 amino acids. V lost 4 bases to trimming and J lost 2 bases, with 14 bases between them. The DNA for the CDR3 is TGTGCCAGCAGTGCTCAAGAGACGGCGCAAGAGACCCAGTACTTC. This encodes CASSAQETAQETQYF.

This clone occurred once. The rearrangement links TRBV4-3 to TRBJ1-6, with a tentative D call TRBD1 (5 bases). The V gene's germline CDR1 is LGHNA and CDR2 YSLEER. Trimming took 1 base from V and 6 from J, leaving 13 bases between them. This CDR3 is built from 16 residues. Here the CDR3 reads CASSQGGSARNSPLHF. Written as DNA, the CDR3 is TGCGCCAGCAGCCAAGGGGGCAGCGCTCGTAATTCACCCCTCCACTTT.